The 3 T cell receptor beta chains presented below share a single source sample, sequenced in a study of blood T cell repertoires in COVID-19. Some clones are missing from TCRdb's copy, which holds only in-frame ones; the method was immunoSEQ multiplex PCR. The sample yields some 68,000 clones, 90% seen once. Source material: peripheral blood. The receptors come from a man aged 45-60 years with COVID-19, enrolled during active disease.

The V and J genes are TRBV30 and TRBJ1-2; the D gene is possibly TRBD1 (6 bases). The CDR3 runs to 14 residues. Germline V gene sequence: CDR1 GTSNPN, CDR2 SVGIG (reference sequence). V was clipped by 6 bases and J by 0 bases, with 14 bases between them. The DNA for the CDR3 is TGTGCCTGCCGACCCAGGGGAGCTAACTATGGCTACACCTTC. Translating it yields CACRPRGANYGYTF. The whole variable domain, remainder taken from reference TRBV30 and TRBJ1-2, is SQTIHQWPATLVQPVGSPLSLECTVEGTSNPNLYWYRQAAGRGLQLLFYSVGIGQISSEVPQNLSASRPQDRQFILSSKKLLLSDSGFYLCACRPRGANYGYTFGSGTRLTVV.

In nucleotides, the CDR3 is TGTGCCAGTAGTATGGGGACTGGTTACGAGCAGTACTTC. Protein product: CASSMGTGYEQYF. The chain uses TRBV19 and TRBJ2-7, with D possibly being TRBD2 (6 bases). In germline, CDR1 is LNHDA, CDR2 SQIVND (reference sequence). Trimming removed 3 bases at V and 4 bases at J, with 10 bases between. This CDR3 is 13 amino acids long.

This sequence joins TRBV2 and TRBJ2-7; the D gene is possibly TRBD2 (6 bases). Deletions cut 7 bases from V and 0 bases from J, with 13 bases between. Germline assignment: CDR1 SNHLY and CDR2 FYNNEI. The CDR3 contains 14 residues. The CDR3 bases are TGTGCCAGCAAGGGGAGCGGGCCCTCCTACGAGCAGTACTTC. Residues: CASKGSGPSYEQYF. Full variable domain (remainder filled in from reference TRBV2 and TRBJ2-7): EPEVTQTPSHQVTQMGQEVILRCVPISNHLYFYWYRQILGQKVEFLVSFYNNEISEKSEIFDDQFSVERPDGSNFTLKIRSTKLEDSAMYFCASKGSGPSYEQYFGPGTRLTVT.